The rows below give T cell receptor beta chains drawn from one sample of a study of early T cells in non-severe SARS-CoV-2 infection. Using its own MiXCR run on the 5' RACE reads, TCRdb lists one record per CDR3 protein. This sample yields nearly 45,000 distinct CDR3 sequences, of which 11% are seen a single time; 20% to 25% belongs to the top ten. Sequencing was done on a sample of whole blood. Receptors originate from an adult who was a healthcare worker with PCR-confirmed SARS-CoV-2 infection or an uninfected control (not recorded which). Both conserved end residues are part of each CDR3. A D gene is named only where the DNA matches it firmly. Some rows mark clone size as missing; the rest say once, few, many or name a class of expanded clone.

clone_size,v_call,cdr3_length,d_call,j_call,cdr3_nt,cdr3_aa
.,TRBV28,15,TRBD2,TRBJ2-7,TGTGCCACCCGAGGACTAGCGGAGTATAAGTACGAGCAGTACTTC,CATRGLAEYKYEQYF
many,TRBV20-1,12,.,TRBJ2-7,TGCAGTGCTAGATCAGCATTCGGACAGCAGTACTTC,CSARSAFGQQYF
few,TRBV30,15,TRBD1,TRBJ2-6,TGTGCCTGGGCACAGGGGGCATCTGGGGCCAACGTCCTGACTTTC,CAWAQGASGANVLTF
.,TRBV6-2/TRBV6-3,17,TRBD2,TRBJ2-1,TGTGCCAGCACGGGACTAGCGGGGCCCCATTCCTACAATGAGCAGTTCTTC,CASTGLAGPHSYNEQFF
.,TRBV28,13,.,TRBJ1-1,TGTGCCAGCGGGTGGACACAGAACACTGAAGCTTTCTTT,CASGWTQNTEAFF
many,TRBV7-2,13,.,TRBJ1-2,TGTGCCAGCAGCTCGGGGGATATCTATGGCTACACCTTC,CASSSGDIYGYTF
medium-sized,TRBV29-1,11,.,TRBJ2-5,TGCAGCGTTTCCCAGATGTCAACCCAGTACTTC,CSVSQMSTQYF
.,TRBV10-3,15,TRBD1,TRBJ2-7,TGTGCCATCAGTGAGCGTGGGACAGGAAACTACGAGCAGTACTTC,CAISERGTGNYEQYF
.,TRBV28,14,.,TRBJ1-4,TGTGCCAGCAGTCCCCCCTCTGGTAATGAAAAACTGTTTTTT,CASSPPSGNEKLFF
many,TRBV7-6,15,.,TRBJ1-2,TGTGCCAGCAGTCGAAGACCCGGAGGCCAACATGGCTACACCTTC,CASSRRPGGQHGYTF
medium-sized,TRBV4-3,18,TRBD1,TRBJ2-1,TGCGCCAGCAGCCATCCCGGGACAGGGCTCGGAAGGTACAATGAGCAGTTCTTC,CASSHPGTGLGRYNEQFF
.,TRBV13,12,.,TRBJ1-1,TGTGCCAGCAGCGCCGGGAACACTGAAGCTTTCTTT,CASSAGNTEAFF
few,TRBV18,12,.,TRBJ2-7,TGTGCCAGCTCACCCAGGAGCTTCGAGCAGTACTTC,CASSPRSFEQYF
many,TRBV4-1,15,TRBD2,TRBJ2-3,TGCGCCAGCAGTTTCCGGGACTACGACACAGATACGCAGTATTTT,CASSFRDYDTDTQYF
many,TRBV5-1,16,.,TRBJ2-2,TGCGCCAGCAGCCTAATTCAGGGACTTGCGACCGGGGAGCTGTTTTTT,CASSLIQGLATGELFF
.,TRBV18,17,TRBD2,TRBJ2-7,TGTGCCAGCTCACCACCTGGGGCTAGCGGGAGGGCCCACGAGCAGTACTTC,CASSPPGASGRAHEQYF
.,TRBV21-1,12,.,TRBJ2-7,TGTGCCAGCGGACAGGGACCCTACGAGCAGTACTTC,CASGQGPYEQYF
many,TRBV5-1,16,.,TRBJ2-2,TGCGCCAGCAGCTCCAAAGCGGGACAGACCACCGGGGAGCTGTTTTTT,CASSSKAGQTTGELFF
few,TRBV2,18,TRBD2,TRBJ2-1,TGTGCCAGCAGCGAAGAAGGACCCAGCGGGAGGCCCCGCAATGAGCAGTTCTTC,CASSEEGPSGRPRNEQFF
few,TRBV7-9,17,TRBD2,TRBJ2-1,TGTGCCAGCAGCCCGGGACTATTGGGGACTAGCGATGATGAGCAGTTCTTC,CASSPGLLGTSDDEQFF
once,TRBV6-5,15,TRBD2,TRBJ2-7,TGTGCCAGCAGTTACCAGGCGGGAGGAGGCTACGAGCAGTACTTC,CASSYQAGGGYEQYF
many,TRBV7-8,11,.,TRBJ2-7,TGTGCCAGCAGCCCTACCTACGAGCAGTACTTC,CASSPTYEQYF
.,TRBV7-6,12,.,TRBJ2-7,TGTGCCAGCAGCAAAGAAAGTGGGGAGCAGTACTTC,CASSKESGEQYF
many,TRBV7-7,13,.,TRBJ2-1,TGTGCCAGCAGCTTAGACAGATACAATGAGCAGTTCTTC,CASSLDRYNEQFF
many,TRBV3-1,17,.,TRBJ1-3,TGTGCCAGCAGCCAAGCTGCTCAGGCCGCCTCTGGAAACACCATATATTTT,CASSQAAQAASGNTIYF
many,TRBV5-6,16,TRBD1,TRBJ1-6,TGTGCCAGCAGCCGGGACAGGGCCTCCTATAATTCACCCCTCCACTTT,CASSRDRASYNSPLHF
few,TRBV12-5,16,TRBD1,TRBJ2-7,TGTGCTAGTGGTTTGGACCTGACAGGGGCGGATTACGAGCAGTACTTC,CASGLDLTGADYEQYF
.,TRBV7-2,16,.,TRBJ2-2,TGTGCCAGCAGCGCCCGGACATCCCTGGGCACCGGGGAGCTGTTTTTT,CASSARTSLGTGELFF